What follows are 12 T cell receptor beta chains derived from one specimen sequenced in a study of graft-versus-host responses after intestinal transplantation. Only in-frame clones appear in the TCRdb table, and some are missing; sequencing was by immunoSEQ multiplex PCR. Of approximately 100,000 clones listed, about 90% are singletons. Antigens of these TCRs are unknown. The sequencing used unstimulated CD4+ T cells sorted from spleen or lymph node cells, collected before intestinal transplant. The receptors derive from a human donor who received an intestinal transplant.

The J gene is TRBJ2-5, the V gene TRBV11-2, with 8 nucleotides matching TRBD1. The germline V gene has CDR1 SGHAT and CDR2 FQNNGV. The ends lost 1 base at V and 2 bases at J; junction bases unmatched: 6. This CDR3 region has 16 residues. CDR3 nucleotide sequence: TGTGCCAGCAGCTTAGGGAGGTGGGACAGGCAAGAGACCCAGTACTTC. Amino acid sequence: CASSLGRWDRQETQYF.

The chain combines TRBV19 with TRBJ2-2, with D hard to call. The length of the CDR3 is 11 residues. V lost 6 bases and J 6 bases, leaving 5 bases between the germline ends. Germline V gene sequence: CDR1 LNHDA, CDR2 SQIVND (reference sequence). The CDR3 DNA is TGTGCCAGTAGGCGCGCCGGGGAGCTGTTTTTT. Amino acids: CASRRAGELFF.

The chain employs TRBV2 and TRBJ2-1, with D unclear. The CDR3 extends over 11 amino acids. V lost 6 bases and J lost 9, with 9 bases in between. Looked up from germline, CDR1 is SNHLY and CDR2 is FYNNEI. CDR3 nucleotides: TGTGCCAGCAGCTTCGCTGGTGAGCAGTTCTTC. Its translation: CASSFAGEQFF.

This chain links TRBV4-1 with TRBJ2-3; D gene uncertain. Trimming took 0 bases from V and 6 from J, leaving 7 bases between them. Germline CDR1 and CDR2: MGHRA and YSYEKL. The CDR3 is made up of 13 amino acids. Here the CDR3 DNA reads TGCGCCAGCAGCCAAGAGGCCCTGGATACGCAGTATTTT. Encoded protein: CASSQEALDTQYF.

The rearrangement links TRBV18 to TRBJ2-5; TRBD2 might be the D (6 bases). The CDR3 contains 16 residues. The germline V and J ends were trimmed by 2 bases and 2 bases, with 15 bases remaining between them. Germline assignment: CDR1 KGHSH and CDR2 LQKENI. Here the CDR3 DNA reads TGTGCCAGCTCACCAATTGAAGTAGGGAGGCAAGAGACCCAGTACTTC. As protein: CASSPIEVGRQETQYF.

About this clone itself: The same CDR3 also results from other DNA sequences found in this sample. The V and J genes are TRBV18 and TRBJ2-1; the match to TRBD2 covers 14 bases. Trimming cost V 3 bases and J 5 bases; bases outside gene matches: 0. CDR3 size: 15 residues. In germline, CDR1 is KGHSH, CDR2 LQKENI. CDR3 nucleotides: TGTGCCAGCTCACCGGGACTAGCGGGGGACAATGAGCAGTTCTTC. Encoded protein: CASSPGLAGDNEQFF. Looking up the rest from reference TRBV18 and TRBJ2-1 gives the full variable domain: NAGVMQNPRHLVRRRGQEARLRCSPMKGHSHVYWYRQLPEEGLKFMVYLQKENIIDESGMPKERFSAEFPKEGPSILRIQQVVRGDSAAYFCASSPGLAGDNEQFFGPGTRLTVL.

This chain joins TRBV7-6 and TRBJ2-1, with 8 bases fitting TRBD2. The ends lost 0 bases at V and 6 bases at J; junction bases unmatched: 7. Germline loops: CDR1 SGHVS, CDR2 FNYEAQ. The CDR3 length is 16 residues. The CDR3 here is CASSLAPASGPNEQFF. DNA of the CDR3: TGTGCCAGCAGCTTAGCGCCGGCTAGCGGGCCCAATGAGCAGTTCTTC.

This chain uses TRBV30 with TRBJ1-1; D possibly corresponds to TRBD1 (5 bases). The CDR3 sequence is 11 residues long. V dropped 2 bases and J dropped 6 bases, with 7 bases sitting between them. CDR1 is GTSNPN and CDR2 is SVGIG in the germline V gene (reference sequence). CDR3 sequence reads: CAWSPRAEAFF. The CDR3 DNA reads TGTGCCTGGAGTCCCAGGGCTGAAGCTTTCTTT.

The chain couples TRBV7-7 to TRBJ2-1, with 7 bases identical to TRBD1. The CDR3 sequence is 14 residues long. The junction had 5 bases not matched to a gene; V was cut back by 3 bases and J by 6 bases. Germline CDR1 is SSHAT and CDR2 is FNYEAQ (reference sequence). Here the CDR3 DNA reads TGTGCCAGCAGCTTTTCTACAGGGGTCAATGAGCAGTTCTTC. Translating it yields CASSFSTGVNEQFF.

The V and J genes are TRBV5-1 and TRBJ2-1, with D perhaps TRBD2 (6 bases). The germline V and J ends were trimmed by 0 bases and 3 bases, with 13 bases remaining between them. This CDR3 has 16 amino acids. Germline V CDR1 and CDR2: SGHRS, YFSETQ. CDR3 sequence reads: CASSLVLRGFYNEQFF. CDR3 coding DNA: TGCGCCAGCAGCTTGGTTTTGCGGGGATTCTACAATGAGCAGTTCTTC.

This rearrangement joins TRBV7-2 to TRBJ2-7; unclear D gene. Trimming stripped 1 base from V and 6 bases from J, with 4 bases between. CDR3 length: 11 residues. The germline gives CDR1 SGHTA, CDR2 FQGNSA. The CDR3: CASSLVSEQYF. DNA of the CDR3: TGTGCCAGCAGCTTAGTGAGCGAGCAGTACTTC. Filled out from reference TRBV7-2 and TRBJ2-7, the complete variable domain reads GAGVSQSPSNKVTEKGKDVELRCDPISGHTALYWYRQSLGQGLEFLIYFQGNSAPDKSGLPSDRFSAERTGGSVSTLTIQRTQQEDSAVYLCASSLVSEQYFGPGTRLTVT.

This sequence joins TRBV21-1 and TRBJ1-6; no DNA check was done on the table's D call, TRBD1. TRBV21-1 is designated a pseudogene. The CDR3 runs 15 residues. CDR3 loop: CASSKGDRENSPLHF. The CDR3 region has the DNA TGTGCCAGCAGCAAGGGGGACAGGGAAAATTCACCCCTCCACTTT.